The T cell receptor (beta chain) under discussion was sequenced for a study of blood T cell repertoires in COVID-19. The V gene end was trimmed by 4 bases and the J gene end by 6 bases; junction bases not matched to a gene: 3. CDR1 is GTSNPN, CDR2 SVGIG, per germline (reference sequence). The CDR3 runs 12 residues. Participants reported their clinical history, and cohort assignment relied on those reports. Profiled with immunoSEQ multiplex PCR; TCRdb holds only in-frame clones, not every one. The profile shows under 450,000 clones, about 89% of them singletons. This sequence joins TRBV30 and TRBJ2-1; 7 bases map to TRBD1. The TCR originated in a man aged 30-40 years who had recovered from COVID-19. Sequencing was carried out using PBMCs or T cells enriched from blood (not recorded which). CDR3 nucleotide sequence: TGTGCCTGGAACCGGGACAGCAATGAGCAGTTCTTC. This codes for CAWNRDSNEQFF.